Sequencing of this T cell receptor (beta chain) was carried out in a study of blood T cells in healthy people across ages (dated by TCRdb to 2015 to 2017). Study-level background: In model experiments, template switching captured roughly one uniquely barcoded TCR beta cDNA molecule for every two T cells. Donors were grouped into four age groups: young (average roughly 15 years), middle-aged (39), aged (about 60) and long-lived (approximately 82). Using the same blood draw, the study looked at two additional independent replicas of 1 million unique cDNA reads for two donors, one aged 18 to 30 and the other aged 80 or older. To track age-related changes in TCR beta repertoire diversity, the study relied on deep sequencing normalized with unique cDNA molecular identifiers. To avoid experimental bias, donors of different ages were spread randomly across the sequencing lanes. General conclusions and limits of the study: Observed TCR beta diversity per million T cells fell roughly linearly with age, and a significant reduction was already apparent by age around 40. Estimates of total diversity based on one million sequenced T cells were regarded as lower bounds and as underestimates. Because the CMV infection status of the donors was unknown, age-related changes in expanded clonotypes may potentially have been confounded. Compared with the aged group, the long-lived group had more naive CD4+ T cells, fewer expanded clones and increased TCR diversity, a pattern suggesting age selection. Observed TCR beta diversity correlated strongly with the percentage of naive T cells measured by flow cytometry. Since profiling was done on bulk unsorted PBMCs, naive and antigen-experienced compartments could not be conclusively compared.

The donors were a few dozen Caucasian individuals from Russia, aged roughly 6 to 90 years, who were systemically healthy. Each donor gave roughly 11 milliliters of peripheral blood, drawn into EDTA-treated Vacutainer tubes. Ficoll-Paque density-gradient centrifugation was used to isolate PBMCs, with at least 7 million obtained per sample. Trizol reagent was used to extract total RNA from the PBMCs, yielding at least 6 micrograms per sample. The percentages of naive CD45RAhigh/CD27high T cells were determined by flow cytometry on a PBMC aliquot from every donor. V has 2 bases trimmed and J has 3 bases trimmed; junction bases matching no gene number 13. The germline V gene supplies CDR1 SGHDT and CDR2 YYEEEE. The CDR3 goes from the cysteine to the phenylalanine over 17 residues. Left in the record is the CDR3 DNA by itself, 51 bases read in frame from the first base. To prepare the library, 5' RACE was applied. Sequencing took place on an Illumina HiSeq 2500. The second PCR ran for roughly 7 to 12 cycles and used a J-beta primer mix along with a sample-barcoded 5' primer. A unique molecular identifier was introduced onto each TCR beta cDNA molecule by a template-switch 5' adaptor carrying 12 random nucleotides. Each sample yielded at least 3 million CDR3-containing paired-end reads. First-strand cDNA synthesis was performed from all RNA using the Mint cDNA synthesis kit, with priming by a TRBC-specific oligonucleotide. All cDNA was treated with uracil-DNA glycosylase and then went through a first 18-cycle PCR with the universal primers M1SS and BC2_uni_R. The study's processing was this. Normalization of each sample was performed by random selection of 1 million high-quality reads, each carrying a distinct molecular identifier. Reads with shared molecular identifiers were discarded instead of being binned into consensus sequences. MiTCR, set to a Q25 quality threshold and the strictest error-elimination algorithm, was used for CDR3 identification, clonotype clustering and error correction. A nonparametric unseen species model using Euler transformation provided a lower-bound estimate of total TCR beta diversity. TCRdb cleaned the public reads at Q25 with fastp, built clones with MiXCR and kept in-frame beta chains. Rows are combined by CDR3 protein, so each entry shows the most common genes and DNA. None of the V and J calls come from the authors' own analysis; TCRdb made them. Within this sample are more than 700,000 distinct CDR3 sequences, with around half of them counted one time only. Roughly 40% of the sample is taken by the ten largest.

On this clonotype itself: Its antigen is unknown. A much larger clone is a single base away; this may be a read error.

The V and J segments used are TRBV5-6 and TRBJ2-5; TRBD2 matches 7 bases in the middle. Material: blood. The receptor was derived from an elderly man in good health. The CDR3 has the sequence CASSLGSMTSKEETQYF. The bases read TGTGCCAGCAGCTTAGGTAGTATGACTAGCAAGGAAGAGACCCAGTACTTC.